These 20 T cell receptor beta chains were all obtained from the same sample, sequenced in a study of control samples from healthy donors and cancer patients. Profiled with immunoSEQ multiplex PCR; TCRdb holds only in-frame clones, not every one. The sample lists over 85,000 clones, roughly nine tenths occurring once. Specimen: blood. These receptors all come from a woman aged 18-29 years in good health.

The rearrangement uses TRBV6-2 or TRBV6-3 and TRBJ2-2; D not resolved. Trimming took 0 bases from V and 4 from J, leaving 6 bases between them. The length of the CDR3 is 14 residues. Germline V gene sequence: CDR1 MNHEY, CDR2 SVGEGT. The CDR3 bases are TGTGCCAGCAGTTACTCAACCCCCACCGGGGAGCTGTTTTTT. Translating gives CASSYSTPTGELFF.

V gene TRBV7-2 combines with J gene TRBJ1-4; D possibly corresponds to TRBD1 (5 bases). The V gene lost 7 bases and the J gene lost 1 base, with 13 bases spanning the gap. Looked up from germline, CDR1 is SGHTA and CDR2 is FQGNSA. The CDR3 consists of 15 residues. The CDR3, as DNA: TGTGCCAGCACCCTTTACACAGGAACTAATGAAAAACTGTTTTTT. It translates to CASTLYTGTNEKLFF.

This clone was detected only once. The J gene is TRBJ2-2, the V gene TRBV7-3; TRBD2 matches 9 bases. The germline CDR1 and CDR2 sequences are SGHTA and FQGTGA. The CDR3 spans 16 residues. J lost 5 bases, V lost 5 bases, and 9 bases had no gene match. CDR3 region: CASSLVGTSFTGELFF. CDR3 DNA sequence: TGTGCCAGCAGCCTCGTCGGGACTAGCTTTACCGGGGAGCTGTTTTTT.

The rearrangement joins TRBV2 to TRBJ1-4, with D possibly matching TRBD1 (5 bases). The CDR3 spans 17 residues. Germline V lookup: CDR1 SNHLY, CDR2 FYNNEI. With 3 bases removed from V and 8 bases from J, the gap between germline ends came to 22 bases. This CDR3 reads CASSELGTGLIGEKLFF. CDR3 nucleotides: TGTGCCAGCAGTGAGTTAGGGACCGGGTTAATCGGGGAAAAACTGTTTTTT. Combining the CDR3 with reference TRBV2 and TRBJ1-4 gives the whole variable domain EPEVTQTPSHQVTQMGQEVILRCVPISNHLYFYWYRQILGQKVEFLVSFYNNEISEKSEIFDDQFSVERPDGSNFTLKIRSTKLEDSAMYFCASSELGTGLIGEKLFFGSGTQLSVL.

The chain is built from TRBV6-5 and TRBJ2-7, with a tentative D call TRBD1 (6 bases). CDR3 size: 14 residues. Trimming left V 5 bases short and J 2 bases short, with 13 bases between. CDR1 and CDR2 (germline): MNHEY, SVGAGI. Here the CDR3 DNA reads TGTGCCAGCAGTCCCGGGACATTCACCTACGAGCAGTACTTC. This encodes CASSPGTFTYEQYF.

The V gene is TRBV14, the J gene TRBJ1-1; D is undetermined. The CDR3 has 13 residues. Germline V CDR1 and CDR2: SGHDN, FVKESK. Trimming took 0 bases from V and 1 from J, leaving 3 bases between them. CDR3 nucleotide sequence: TGTGCCAGCAGCCAAGACGGGAACACTGAAGCTTTCTTT. Its protein is CASSQDGNTEAFF.

The CDR3 region has the DNA TGTGCCAGCAGCCCTAGGGCCTTTGGGGATGAGCAGTTCTTC. This gives the protein CASSPRAFGDEQFF. This chain links TRBV27 with TRBJ2-1; no clear D. V lost 6 bases, J lost 8 bases, and 17 bases lay in between. CDR1 MNHEY and CDR2 SMNVEV come from the germline V gene (reference sequence). CDR3 length: 14 amino acids.

J is TRBJ1-1 and V is TRBV29-1, with D tentatively TRBD1 (6 bases). Germline V gives CDR1 SQVTM, CDR2 ANQGSEA. This CDR3 comprises 14 residues. V shed 0 bases and J shed 6 bases, with 14 bases lying between them. Here the CDR3 DNA reads TGCAGCGTTGAAGATAAAGGGGGGGGCCCTGAAGCTTTCTTT. It translates to CSVEDKGGGPEAFF. The variable domain in full, with the rest retrieved from reference TRBV29-1 and TRBJ1-1, is SAVISQKPSRDICQRGTSLTIQCQVDSQVTMMFWYRQQPGQSLTLIATANQGSEATYESGFVIDKFPISRPNLTFSTLTVSNMSPEDSSIYLCSVEDKGGGPEAFFGQGTRLTVV.

V usage is TRBV7-8 and J usage is TRBJ2-3; TRBD1 might be the D (6 bases). The CDR3 is 13 amino acids. Germline V gene lookup returns CDR1 SGHVS and CDR2 FQNEAQ. Trimming removed 2 bases from V and 7 bases from J, with 10 bases in between. The CDR3 DNA reads TGTGCCAGCAGCTTATTAGGGGGTTATACGCAGTATTTT. Translation gives CASSLLGGYTQYF.

The chain links TRBV6-1 to TRBJ2-2, with 8 bases fitting TRBD1. V shed 1 base, J shed 2 bases, and the junction held 12 bases outside the gene matches. The length of the CDR3 is 19 residues. Germline assignment: CDR1 MNHNS and CDR2 SASEGT. The CDR3 DNA sequence: TGTGCCAGCAGTGAAGTCGGGACAGGCCTCAATTTTAACACCGGGGAGCTGTTTTTT. The encoded protein is CASSEVGTGLNFNTGELFF.

The chain recombines TRBV6-2 or TRBV6-3 with TRBJ1-2; weak D call: TRBD1 (5 bases). Germline loops: CDR1 MNHEY, CDR2 SVGEGT. V lost 0 bases to trimming and J lost 4 bases, with 21 bases between them. The CDR3 extends over 18 amino acids. The chain's CDR3 is CASSYSIRARGPIYGYTF. The DNA for the CDR3 is TGTGCCAGCAGTTACTCGATACGAGCGAGGGGACCTATCTATGGCTACACCTTC.

The chain employs TRBV5-1 and TRBJ2-5, with 8 bases identical to TRBD2. CDR3 length equals 15 residues. CDR1 SGHRS and CDR2 YFSETQ come from the germline V gene. Trimming removed 0 bases from V and 5 bases from J; junction bases left unmatched: 6. The CDR3 protein is CASSLEGLATETQYF. CDR3 in DNA: TGCGCCAGCAGCTTGGAAGGACTAGCAACCGAGACCCAGTACTTC.

V and J are TRBV24-1 and TRBJ2-1; 9 bases fit TRBD2. The CDR3 consists of 17 residues. Per the germline V gene, CDR1 is KGHDR and CDR2 is SFDVKD. J lost 6 bases, V lost 5 bases, and 13 bases had no gene match. DNA for the CDR3: TGTGCCACCAGTGCATTACCTTTAGCGGGAGCAGGCAATGAGCAGTTCTTC. Translated: CATSALPLAGAGNEQFF.

J is TRBJ1-4 and V is TRBV14; weak D call: TRBD1 (6 bases). V lost 1 base to trimming and J lost 5 bases, with 17 bases between them. This CDR3 is built from 17 residues. Germline V gives CDR1 SGHDN, CDR2 FVKESK. This CDR3 is CASSQGGWGQKNEKLFF. In DNA form, the CDR3 reads TGTGCCAGCAGCCAAGGGGGATGGGGACAAAAAAATGAAAAACTGTTTTTT.

The rearrangement joins TRBV24-1 to TRBJ2-7; TRBD1 might be the D (6 bases). The CDR3 sequence is 14 residues long. Per the germline V gene, CDR1 is KGHDR and CDR2 is SFDVKD. V was clipped by 4 bases and J by 2 bases, with 11 bases between them. The CDR3 coding sequence is TGTGCCACCAGTGACGTGGACAGACCCTACGAGCAGTACTTC. It translates to CATSDVDRPYEQYF.

The CDR3 region is CASSPAEGRPQHF. The CDR3 coding sequence is TGTGCCAGCAGCCCCGCCGAGGGGAGGCCCCAGCATTTT. J is TRBJ1-5 and V is TRBV6-5; possible D gene TRBD1, 5 bases. Per germline, CDR1 MNHEY and CDR2 SVGAGI. V shed 6 bases and J shed 9 bases, with 15 bases lying between them. This CDR3 comprises 13 residues.

The V call is TRBV5-4, the J call TRBJ1-6; 7 bases line up with TRBD1. The CDR3 runs 16 residues. Germline V gives CDR1 SGHNT, CDR2 YYREEE (reference sequence). Trimming took 4 bases from V and 8 from J; bases not matched to a gene: 12. CDR3 bases: TGTGCCAGCAGCCAAAACAGGGGAAAGGGGTATTCACCCCTCCACTTT. Its translation is CASSQNRGKGYSPLHF.

This chain links TRBV28 with TRBJ2-3, with 13 nucleotides matching TRBD2. J was trimmed by 10 bases and V by 5 bases; bases with no gene match: 9. CDR3 length: 15 residues. From germline, CDR1 is MDHEN and CDR2 SYDVKM. The CDR3 DNA reads as TGTGCCAGCAGTCTTACTAGCGGGGGGGCGGTTCCGCAGTATTTT. As protein: CASSLTSGGAVPQYF.

V is TRBV3-1 (or the pseudogene TRBV3-2) and J is TRBJ1-5; D possibly corresponds to TRBD1 (6 bases). Trimming pared 5 bases from V and 7 bases from J, leaving 21 bases between. The germline V gene encodes CDR1 LGHDT and CDR2 YNNKEL (reference sequence). This CDR3 has 16 amino acids. The CDR3 DNA reads as TGTGCCAGCAGCATAAAAAACAGGGTCGCGGGGCAGCCCCAGCATTTT. It specifies CASSIKNRVAGQPQHF.

This clone is a singleton in its sample. J is TRBJ1-5 and V is TRBV30; 8 bases agree with TRBD1. In germline, CDR1 is GTSNPN, CDR2 SVGIG (reference sequence). Unmatched junction bases numbered 3, after V lost 1 base and J lost 7 bases. CDR3 length equals 13 residues. The CDR3 DNA is TGTGCCTGGAGTGCAGGGGGCGAGCAGCCCCAGCATTTT. Translating it yields CAWSAGGEQPQHF. Variable domain in full (rest from reference TRBV30 and TRBJ1-5): SQTIHQWPATLVQPVGSPLSLECTVEGTSNPNLYWYRQAAGRGLQLLFYSVGIGQISSEVPQNLSASRPQDRQFILSSKKLLLSDSGFYLCAWSAGGEQPQHFGDGTRLSIL.